This T cell receptor beta chain was recovered during a study of blood T cell repertoires in COVID-19. Study at large: Nucleic acid was either cDNA or gDNA, and it came from T cells, B-cell-depleted T cells, or PBMCs.

V lost 11 bases and J 1 base, leaving 11 bases between the germline ends. This CDR3 is 12 amino acids long. Looked up from germline, CDR1 is ENHRY and CDR2 is SYGVKD. Per the authors' pipeline: Estimation of nucleated cell counts was performed using reference gene primer amplification. Here immunoSEQ multiplex PCR was the method, and the copy in TCRdb shows in-frame clones only, minus some. The V and J calls and clone size were taken over from that table, and D and trimming were inferred from the DNA. Of approximately 240,000 clones in the sample, around 90% are singletons; the top ten hold more than 0.65%.

Material for sequencing was peripheral blood. The clonotype was recovered from a man aged 25-40 years with COVID-19, enrolled during active disease. The gene calls are TRBV10-3 and TRBJ2-5, with D perhaps matching TRBD2 (5 bases). CDR3 bases: TGTGCCTCCCGGGGAGTCCAAGAGACCCAGTACTTC. Protein product: CASRGVQETQYF.